These 11 T cell receptor beta chains came from one sample sequenced in a study of human T cells and chemical hapten exposure. TCRdb called the RACE reads again in MiXCR, with one record for every CDR3 protein. This sample carries around 380,000 distinct CDR3 sequences, 5.5% of them seen once, and the ten largest clones take less than 9%. Time point specified: pre-sensitization, week 0. Stated treatment: therapeutic diphenylcyclopropenone sensitization with weekly scalp DPC. The specimen comprised whole blood, sampled in connection with sensitization to the hapten diphenylcyclopropenone (DPC). The receptors shown here come from a young woman with alopecia areata. Some clones in this sample may be carry-over from other donors' samples.

The CDR3 coding sequence is TGTGCCAGCTCACCACCGTTGGGCGTCAGCTCTGGAAACACCATATATTTT. It is translated as CASSPPLGVSSGNTIYF. The chain employs TRBV18 and TRBJ1-3; no clear D. There are 17 residues in the CDR3. Germline V gives CDR1 KGHSH, CDR2 LQKENI. V dropped 0 bases and J dropped 0 bases, with 12 bases sitting between them. The full variable domain, its missing parts supplied by reference TRBV18 and TRBJ1-3, is NAGVMQNPRHLVRRRGQEARLRCSPMKGHSHVYWYRQLPEEGLKFMVYLQKENIIDESGMPKERFSAEFPKEGPSILRIQQVVRGDSAAYFCASSPPLGVSSGNTIYFGEGSWLTVV.

In its sample, this clonotype was seen a few times. This chain uses TRBV4-2 with TRBJ1-1, with TRBD1 identical over 7 bases. Trimming at V came to 9 bases and at J to 1 base, leaving 8 bases not matched to a gene. The germline V gene encodes CDR1 LGHNA and CDR2 YNFKEQ. CDR3 length: 14 amino acids. CDR3: CASAAGQPNTEAFF. The CDR3, as DNA: TGTGCCAGTGCTGCGGGACAGCCGAACACTGAAGCTTTCTTT.

The rearrangement uses TRBV20-1 and TRBJ2-5, with TRBD2 matching over 9 bases. Unmatched junction bases numbered 6, after V lost 4 bases and J lost 3 bases. The CDR3 runs 14 residues. Looked up from germline, CDR1 is DFQATT and CDR2 is SNEGSKA (reference sequence). The chain's CDR3 is CSANVLAGKETQYF. The CDR3, as DNA: TGCAGTGCTAATGTCCTAGCGGGGAAAGAGACCCAGTACTTC.

The genes are TRBV6-2 or TRBV6-3 and TRBJ1-1; perhaps TRBD1 as D (6 bases). Germline V gene lookup returns CDR1 MNHEY and CDR2 SVGEGT. CDR3 size: 13 residues. With 7 bases removed from V and 5 bases from J, the gap between germline ends came to 14 bases. The CDR3 here is CASTDTGRTEAFF. CDR3 sequence (DNA): TGTGCCAGCACCGACACAGGGCGGACTGAAGCTTTCTTT.

The genes are TRBV5-4 and TRBJ2-1, with 8 positions matching TRBD1. V lost 3 bases, J lost 6 bases, and 8 bases stayed unmatched. The CDR3 spans 15 residues. Germline CDR1 reads SGHNT; CDR2 reads YYREEE (reference sequence). CDR3 DNA sequence: TGTGCCAGCAGCTCCGCAGGGGGCGCGGGCAATGAGCAGTTCTTC. Translating it yields CASSSAGGAGNEQFF.

The sample holds many counts of this clonotype. J is TRBJ1-6 and V is TRBV6-5; D remains ambiguous. Germline lookup yields CDR1 MNHEY and CDR2 SVGAGI. CDR3 length equals 16 residues. Trimming shortened V by 0 bases and J by 4 bases, and 10 bases separated the two germline ends. Here the CDR3 DNA reads TGTGCCAGCAGTTACTCGAGTAAATCTTATAATTCACCCCTCCACTTT. Its protein product is CASSYSSKSYNSPLHF.

The chain is built from TRBV5-1 and TRBJ1-1, with 7 bases aligning to TRBD1. V trimming: 2 bases; J trimming: 4 bases; junction bases outside the gene matches: 5. CDR3 size: 14 residues. Looked up from germline, CDR1 is SGHRS and CDR2 is YFSETQ. CDR3 coding DNA: TGCGCCAGCAGCTTAGGACAGGAACTCACTGAAGCTTTCTTT. This sequence encodes CASSLGQELTEAFF.

Turning to this clonotype: One end of the junction does not line up with germline, which may come from a read error. CDR3 region: CASCQEDSGELFF. CDR3 coding DNA: TGCGCCAGCTGCCAAGAAGATTCCGGGGAGCTGTTTTTT. The chain recombines TRBV4-3 with TRBJ2-2, with D unclear. Germline V gives CDR1 LGHNA, CDR2 YSLEER. This CDR3 has 13 residues.

A few counts support this clonotype. This sequence joins TRBV12-3 or TRBV12-4 and TRBJ2-7, with a possible D match to TRBD1 (6 bases). V was pared by 6 bases and J by 6 bases, with 12 bases between. The CDR3 is 12 residues long. For the CDR3, the DNA is TGTGCCAGCAGCCACGGACAGCTCGAGCAGTACTTC. Protein: CASSHGQLEQYF.

At least ten counts were recorded for this clonotype. The chain is built from TRBV20-1 and TRBJ1-4; D not certain. The CDR3 extends over 12 amino acids. CDR1 and CDR2 (germline): DFQATT, SNEGSKA (reference sequence). V dropped 5 bases and J dropped 10 bases, with 14 bases sitting between them. Here the CDR3 DNA reads TGCAGTGCTTCCGGACGCGTTGGAAAACTGTTTTTT. Amino acid sequence: CSASGRVGKLFF.

There are a few counts of this clonotype. The V gene is TRBV4-2, the J gene TRBJ2-3; TRBD2 matches 8 bases. Germline V gene sequence: CDR1 LGHNA, CDR2 YNFKEQ. J lost 1 base, V lost 0 bases, and 9 bases had no gene match. The CDR3 sequence is 18 residues long. This chain's CDR3 is CASSQDSGGLSRTDTQYF. The CDR3 region has the DNA TGTGCCAGCAGCCAAGACAGCGGGGGATTATCCCGCACAGATACGCAGTATTTT.